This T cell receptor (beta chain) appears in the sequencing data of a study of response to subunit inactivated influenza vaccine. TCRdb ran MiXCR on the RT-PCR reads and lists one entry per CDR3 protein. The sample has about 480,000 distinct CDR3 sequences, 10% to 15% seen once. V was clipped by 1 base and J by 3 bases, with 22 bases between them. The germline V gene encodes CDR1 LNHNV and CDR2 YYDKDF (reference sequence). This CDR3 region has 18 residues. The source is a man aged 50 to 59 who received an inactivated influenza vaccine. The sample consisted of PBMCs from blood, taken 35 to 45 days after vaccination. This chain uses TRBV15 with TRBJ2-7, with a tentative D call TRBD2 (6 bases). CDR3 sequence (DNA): TGTGCCACCAGCAGAGCATTTTACCGGAGGGTGGACCTCTACGAGCAGTACTTC. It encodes CATSRAFYRRVDLYEQYF.